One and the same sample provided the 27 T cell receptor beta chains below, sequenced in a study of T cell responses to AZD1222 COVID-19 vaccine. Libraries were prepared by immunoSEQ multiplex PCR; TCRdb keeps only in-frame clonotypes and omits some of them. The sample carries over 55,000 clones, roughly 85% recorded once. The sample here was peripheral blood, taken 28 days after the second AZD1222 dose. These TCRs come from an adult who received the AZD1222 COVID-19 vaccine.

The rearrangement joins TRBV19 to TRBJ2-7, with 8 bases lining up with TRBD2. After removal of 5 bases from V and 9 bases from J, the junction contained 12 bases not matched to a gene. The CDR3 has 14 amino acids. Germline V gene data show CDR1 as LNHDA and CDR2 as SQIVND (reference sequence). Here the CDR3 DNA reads TGTGCCAGTAGTGTAAGCGGGGGCCTACGAGGGCAGTACTTC. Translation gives CASSVSGGLRGQYF.

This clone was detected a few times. CDR3 DNA: TGTGCCAGCAGCGTAGCGGGAGGAGATGGCTACACCTTC. It encodes CASSVAGGDGYTF. The V and J genes are TRBV9 and TRBJ1-2; no clear D. Germline V gene data show CDR1 as SGDLS and CDR2 as YYNGEE. V lost 0 bases, J lost 6 bases, and 9 bases lay in between. This CDR3 comprises 13 residues.

The CDR3 protein is CASSVTGTGKGLYGYTF. DNA of the CDR3: TGTGCCAGCAGCGTAACCGGGACGGGGAAGGGCCTCTATGGCTACACCTTC. The chain joins TRBV5-6 to TRBJ1-2, with a weak D call TRBD1 (5 bases). Trimming took 4 bases from V and 4 from J, leaving 23 bases between them. Germline CDR1 is SGHDT and CDR2 is YYEEEE. The CDR3 spans 17 residues.

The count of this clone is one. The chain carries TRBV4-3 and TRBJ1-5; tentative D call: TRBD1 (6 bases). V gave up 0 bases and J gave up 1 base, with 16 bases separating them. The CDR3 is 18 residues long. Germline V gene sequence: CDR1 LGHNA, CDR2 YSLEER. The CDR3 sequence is CASSQDRWGHESNQPQHF. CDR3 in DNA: TGCGCCAGCAGCCAAGATCGCTGGGGACACGAGAGCAATCAGCCCCAGCATTTT.

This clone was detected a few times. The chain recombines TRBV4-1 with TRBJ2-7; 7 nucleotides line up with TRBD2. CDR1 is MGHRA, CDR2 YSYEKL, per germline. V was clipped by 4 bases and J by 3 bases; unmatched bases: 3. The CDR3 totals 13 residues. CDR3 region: CASSRTRGYEQYF. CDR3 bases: TGCGCCAGCAGCCGGACTAGAGGCTACGAGCAGTACTTC.

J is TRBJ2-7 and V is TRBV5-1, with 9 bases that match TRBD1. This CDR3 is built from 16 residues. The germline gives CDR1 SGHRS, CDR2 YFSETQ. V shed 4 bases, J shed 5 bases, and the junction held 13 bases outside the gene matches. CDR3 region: CASSIGDREVEDEQYF. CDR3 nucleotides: TGCGCCAGCAGCATTGGGGACAGGGAAGTAGAGGACGAGCAGTACTTC.

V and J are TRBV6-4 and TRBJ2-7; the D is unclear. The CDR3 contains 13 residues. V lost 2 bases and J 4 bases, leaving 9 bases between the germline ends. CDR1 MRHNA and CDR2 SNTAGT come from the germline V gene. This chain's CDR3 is CASSDRPEYEQYF. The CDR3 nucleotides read TGTGCCAGCAGTGACAGGCCGGAATACGAGCAGTACTTC.

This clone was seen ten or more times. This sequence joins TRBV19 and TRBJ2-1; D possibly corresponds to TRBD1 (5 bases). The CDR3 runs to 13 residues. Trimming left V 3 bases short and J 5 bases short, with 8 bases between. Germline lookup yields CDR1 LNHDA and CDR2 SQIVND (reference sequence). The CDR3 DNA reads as TGTGCCAGTAGTATTGGGGCAGACAATGAGCAGTTCTTC. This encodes CASSIGADNEQFF.

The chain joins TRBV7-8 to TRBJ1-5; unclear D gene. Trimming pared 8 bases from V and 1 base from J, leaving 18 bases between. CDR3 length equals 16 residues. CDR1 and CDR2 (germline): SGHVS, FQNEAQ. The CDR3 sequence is CASLHDGPHSNQPQHF. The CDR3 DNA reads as TGTGCCAGCCTGCATGACGGGCCCCACAGCAATCAGCCCCAGCATTTT.

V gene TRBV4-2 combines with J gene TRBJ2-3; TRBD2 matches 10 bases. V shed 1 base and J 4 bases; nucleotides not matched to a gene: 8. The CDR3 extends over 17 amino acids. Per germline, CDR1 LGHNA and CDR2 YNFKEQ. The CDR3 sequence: CASSQAGAGGQADTQYF. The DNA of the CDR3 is TGTGCCAGCAGCCAAGCGGGAGCGGGGGGGCAGGCAGATACGCAGTATTTT.

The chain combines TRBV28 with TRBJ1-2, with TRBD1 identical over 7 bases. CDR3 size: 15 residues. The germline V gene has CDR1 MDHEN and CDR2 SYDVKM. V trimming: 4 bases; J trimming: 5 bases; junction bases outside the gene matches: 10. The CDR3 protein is CASSSSPGTAYGYTF. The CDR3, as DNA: TGTGCCAGCAGTTCCTCACCCGGGACAGCTTATGGCTACACCTTC.

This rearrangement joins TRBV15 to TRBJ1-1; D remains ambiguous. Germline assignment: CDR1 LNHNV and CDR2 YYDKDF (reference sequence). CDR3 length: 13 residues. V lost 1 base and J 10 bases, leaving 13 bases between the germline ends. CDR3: CATSRGFGLGAFF. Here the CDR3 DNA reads TGTGCCACCAGCAGAGGCTTTGGGTTGGGAGCTTTCTTT.

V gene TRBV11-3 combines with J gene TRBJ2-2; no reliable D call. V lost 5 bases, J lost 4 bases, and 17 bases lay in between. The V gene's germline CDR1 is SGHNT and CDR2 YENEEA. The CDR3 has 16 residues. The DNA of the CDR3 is TGTGCCAGCAGCCCCCGGTCATCGCGAGGCACCGGGGAGCTGTTTTTT. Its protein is CASSPRSSRGTGELFF.

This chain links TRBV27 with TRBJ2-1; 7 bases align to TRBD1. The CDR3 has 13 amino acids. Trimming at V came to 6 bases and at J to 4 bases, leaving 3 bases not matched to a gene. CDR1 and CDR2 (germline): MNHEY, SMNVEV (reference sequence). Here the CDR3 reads CASRTGQYNEQFF. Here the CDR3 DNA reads TGTGCCAGCAGAACGGGACAGTACAATGAGCAGTTCTTC.

DNA of the CDR3: TGTGCCAGCTCACGTGGACAGGGGTTCTATGGCTACACCTTC. This encodes CASSRGQGFYGYTF. This chain connects TRBV18 to TRBJ1-2; 9 bases fit TRBD1. Trimming at V came to 4 bases and at J to 4 bases, leaving 4 bases not matched to a gene. CDR1 is KGHSH, CDR2 LQKENI, per germline. The CDR3 runs 14 residues.

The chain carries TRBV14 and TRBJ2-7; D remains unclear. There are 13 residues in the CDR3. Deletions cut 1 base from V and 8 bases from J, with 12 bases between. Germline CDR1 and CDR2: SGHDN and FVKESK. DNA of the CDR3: TGTGCCAGCAGCCAAGGAAGTGGATTTAAGCAGTACTTC. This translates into CASSQGSGFKQYF.

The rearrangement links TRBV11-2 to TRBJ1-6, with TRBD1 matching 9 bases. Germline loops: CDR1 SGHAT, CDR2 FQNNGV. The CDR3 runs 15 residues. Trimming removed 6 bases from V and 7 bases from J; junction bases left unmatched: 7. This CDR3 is CASRDYRGLNSPLHF. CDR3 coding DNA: TGTGCCAGCAGGGATTACAGGGGGCTGAATTCACCCCTCCACTTT. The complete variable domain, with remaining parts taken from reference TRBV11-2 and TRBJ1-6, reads EAGVAQSPRYKIIEKRQSVAFWCNPISGHATLYWYQQILGQGPKLLIQFQNNGVVDDSQLPKDRFSAERLKGVDSTLKIQPAKLEDSAVYLCASRDYRGLNSPLHFGNGTRLTVT.

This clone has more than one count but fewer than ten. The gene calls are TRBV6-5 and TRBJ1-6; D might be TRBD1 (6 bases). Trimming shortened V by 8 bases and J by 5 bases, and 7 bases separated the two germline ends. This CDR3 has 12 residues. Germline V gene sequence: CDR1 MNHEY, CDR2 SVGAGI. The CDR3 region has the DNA TGTGCCAGCGCAGGGGATAATTCACCCCTCCACTTT. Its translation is CASAGDNSPLHF.

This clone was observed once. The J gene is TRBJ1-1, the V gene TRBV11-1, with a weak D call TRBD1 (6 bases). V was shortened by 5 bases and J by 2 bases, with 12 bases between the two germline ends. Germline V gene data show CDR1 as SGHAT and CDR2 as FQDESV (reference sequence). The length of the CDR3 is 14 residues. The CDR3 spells CASSQDRTNTEAFF. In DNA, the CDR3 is TGTGCCAGCAGCCAGGACAGAACAAACACTGAAGCTTTCTTT.

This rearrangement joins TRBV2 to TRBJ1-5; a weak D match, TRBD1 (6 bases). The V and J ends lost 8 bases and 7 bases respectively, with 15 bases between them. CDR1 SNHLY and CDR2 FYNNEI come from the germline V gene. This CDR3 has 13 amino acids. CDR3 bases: TGTGCCAGCTCCTGGGGGGGCCAACAGCCCCAGCATTTT. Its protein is CASSWGGQQPQHF.

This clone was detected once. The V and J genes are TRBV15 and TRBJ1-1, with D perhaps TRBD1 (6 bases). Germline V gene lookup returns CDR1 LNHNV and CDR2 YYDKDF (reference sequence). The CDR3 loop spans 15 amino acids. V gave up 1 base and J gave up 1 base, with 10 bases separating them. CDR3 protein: CATSRGGQQNTEAFF. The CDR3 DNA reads TGTGCCACCAGCAGAGGGGGACAACAGAACACTGAAGCTTTCTTT.

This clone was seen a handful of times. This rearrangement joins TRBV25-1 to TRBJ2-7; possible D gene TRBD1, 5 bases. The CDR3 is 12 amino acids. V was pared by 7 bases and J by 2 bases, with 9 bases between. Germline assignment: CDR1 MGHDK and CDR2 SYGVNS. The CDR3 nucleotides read TGTGCCAGCAAGGGGTTTCCCTACGAGCAGTACTTC. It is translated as CASKGFPYEQYF.

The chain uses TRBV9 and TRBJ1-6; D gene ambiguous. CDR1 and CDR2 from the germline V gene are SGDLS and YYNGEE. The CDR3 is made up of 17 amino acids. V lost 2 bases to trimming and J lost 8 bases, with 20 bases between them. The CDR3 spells CASSVLSPPGPDSPLHF. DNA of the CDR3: TGTGCCAGCAGCGTTCTATCCCCCCCAGGACCGGATTCACCCCTCCACTTT.

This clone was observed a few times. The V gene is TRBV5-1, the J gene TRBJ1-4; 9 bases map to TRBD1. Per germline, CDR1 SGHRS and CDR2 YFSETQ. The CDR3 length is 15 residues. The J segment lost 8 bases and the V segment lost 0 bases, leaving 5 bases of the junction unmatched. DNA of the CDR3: TGCGCCAGCAGCTTGGGGGACAGGGAGGAAGAAAAACTGTTTTTT. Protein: CASSLGDREEEKLFF.

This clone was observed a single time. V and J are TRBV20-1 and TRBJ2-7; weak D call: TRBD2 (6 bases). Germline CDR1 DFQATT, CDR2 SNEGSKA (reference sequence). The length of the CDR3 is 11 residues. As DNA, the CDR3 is TGCAGCACGGGACTCGCCTACGAGCAGTACTTC. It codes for CSTGLAYEQYF.

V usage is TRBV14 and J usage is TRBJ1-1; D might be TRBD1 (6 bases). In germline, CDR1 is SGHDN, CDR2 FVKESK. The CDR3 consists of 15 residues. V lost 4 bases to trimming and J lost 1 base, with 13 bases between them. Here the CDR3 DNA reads TGTGCCAGCAGCCCGAGAGGGGGTCGGAACACTGAAGCTTTCTTT. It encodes CASSPRGGRNTEAFF.

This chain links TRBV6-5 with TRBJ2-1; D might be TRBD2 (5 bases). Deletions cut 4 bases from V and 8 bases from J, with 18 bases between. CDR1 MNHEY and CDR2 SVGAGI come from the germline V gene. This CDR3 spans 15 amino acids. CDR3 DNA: TGTGCCAGCAGTTCTTTCTTACAGCGGCAGGATGAGCAGTTCTTC. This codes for CASSSFLQRQDEQFF.